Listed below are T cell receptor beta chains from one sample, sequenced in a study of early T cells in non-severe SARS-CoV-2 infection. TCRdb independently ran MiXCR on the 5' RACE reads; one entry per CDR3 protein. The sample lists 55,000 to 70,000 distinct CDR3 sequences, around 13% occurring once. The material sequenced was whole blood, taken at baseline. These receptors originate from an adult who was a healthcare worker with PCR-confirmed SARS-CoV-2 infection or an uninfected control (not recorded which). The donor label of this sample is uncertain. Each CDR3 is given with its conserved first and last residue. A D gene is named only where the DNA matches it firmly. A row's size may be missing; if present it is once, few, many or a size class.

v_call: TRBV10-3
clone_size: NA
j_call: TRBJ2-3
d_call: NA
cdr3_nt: TGTGCCATCAGTGAGTCGGCAGATACGCAGTATTTT
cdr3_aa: CAISESADTQYF

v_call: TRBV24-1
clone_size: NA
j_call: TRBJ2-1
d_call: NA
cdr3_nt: TGTGCCACCAGTGATTCCGGGCATTACAATGAGCAGTTCTTC
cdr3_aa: CATSDSGHYNEQFF

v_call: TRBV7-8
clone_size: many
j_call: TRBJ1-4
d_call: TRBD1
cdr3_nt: TGTGCCAGCAGCCCAGGAGGGGGCAATGAAAAACTGTTTTTT
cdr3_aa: CASSPGGGNEKLFF

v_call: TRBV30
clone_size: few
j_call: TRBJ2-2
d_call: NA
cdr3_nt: TGTGCCTGGACATCGAACACCGGGGAGCTGTTTTTT
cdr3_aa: CAWTSNTGELFF

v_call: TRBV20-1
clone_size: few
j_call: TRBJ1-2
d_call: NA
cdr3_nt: TGCAGTGCTACTAGCCGTTTTTTAGGTACCTATGGCTACACCTTC
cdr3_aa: CSATSRFLGTYGYTF

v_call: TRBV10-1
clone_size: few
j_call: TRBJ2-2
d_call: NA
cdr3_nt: TGCGCCAGCGAGGGATTCACCGGGGAGCTGTTTTTT
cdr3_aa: CASEGFTGELFF

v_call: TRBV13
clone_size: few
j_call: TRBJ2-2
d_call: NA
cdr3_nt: TGTGCCAGCAGCTCAAGGACCCACACCGGGGAGCTGTTTTTT
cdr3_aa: CASSSRTHTGELFF

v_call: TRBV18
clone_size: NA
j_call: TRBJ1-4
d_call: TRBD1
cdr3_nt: TGTGCCAGCTCACAGTCGACAGGGACAAACAAAAAACTGTTTTTT
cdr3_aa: CASSQSTGTNKKLFF

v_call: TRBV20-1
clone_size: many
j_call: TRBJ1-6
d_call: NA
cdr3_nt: TGCAGTGCTAACGAGAGATTGTGGGTTAATAATTCACCCCTCCACTTT
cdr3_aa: CSANERLWVNNSPLHF

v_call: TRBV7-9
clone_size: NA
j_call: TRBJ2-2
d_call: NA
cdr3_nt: TGTGCCAGCAATCCGGACTTACCTTCGAACACCGGGGAGCTGTTTTTT
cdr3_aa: CASNPDLPSNTGELFF

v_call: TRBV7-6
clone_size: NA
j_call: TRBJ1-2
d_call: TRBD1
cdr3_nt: TGTGCCAGCAGCTCGGACAGGGACAAAGGCTACACCTTC
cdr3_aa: CASSSDRDKGYTF

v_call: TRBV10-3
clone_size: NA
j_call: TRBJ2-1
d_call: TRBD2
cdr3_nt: TGTGCCGTAAATAGCGGGGGCCTGAGCTACAATGAGCAGTTCTTC
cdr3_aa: CAVNSGGLSYNEQFF

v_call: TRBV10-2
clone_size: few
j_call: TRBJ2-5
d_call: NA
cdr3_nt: TGCGCCAGCAGTGCACACCTCCAAGAGACCCAGTACTTC
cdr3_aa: CASSAHLQETQYF

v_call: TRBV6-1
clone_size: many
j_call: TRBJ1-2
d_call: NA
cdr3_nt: TGTGCCAGCAGTGAAGAGAGGGGCAGTTCCTTC
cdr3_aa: CASSEERGSSF

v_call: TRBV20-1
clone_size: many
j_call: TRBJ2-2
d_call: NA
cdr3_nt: TGCAGTGCTAGAAAGGGGTGGTACACCGGGGAGCTGTTTTTT
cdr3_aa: CSARKGWYTGELFF

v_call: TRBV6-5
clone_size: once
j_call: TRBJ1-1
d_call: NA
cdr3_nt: TGTGCCAGCAGTTACTCAAGGACAGTAGGCACTGAAGCTTTCTTT
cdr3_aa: CASSYSRTVGTEAFF

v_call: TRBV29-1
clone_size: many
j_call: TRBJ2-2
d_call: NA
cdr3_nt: TGCAGCGTTGATGGGGGGCCCTACACCGGGGAGCTGTTTTTT
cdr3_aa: CSVDGGPYTGELFF

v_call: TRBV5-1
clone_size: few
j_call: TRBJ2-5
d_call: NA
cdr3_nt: TGCGCCAGCAGCTTGGAGTGGCGCGCGACCCAGTACTTC
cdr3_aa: CASSLEWRATQYF

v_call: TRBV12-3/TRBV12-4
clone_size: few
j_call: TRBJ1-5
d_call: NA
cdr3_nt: TGTGCCAGCAGTTTCGGAAAGGGAAATCAGCCCCAGCATTTT
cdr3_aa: CASSFGKGNQPQHF

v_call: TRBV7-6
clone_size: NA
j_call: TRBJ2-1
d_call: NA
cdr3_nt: TGTGCCAGCAGCTTAGAATCTCGGGGTCGGAGCTCCTACAATGAGCAGTTCTTC
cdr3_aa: CASSLESRGRSSYNEQFF

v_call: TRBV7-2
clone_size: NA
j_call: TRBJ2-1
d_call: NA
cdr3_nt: TGTGCCAGCAGCTTAGTAGGGGGTCGCTCCTACAATGAGCAGTTCTTC
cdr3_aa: CASSLVGGRSYNEQFF

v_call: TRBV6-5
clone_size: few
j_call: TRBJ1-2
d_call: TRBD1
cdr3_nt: TGTGCCAGCAGTCCCCGGGACAGGGACTATGGCTACACCTTC
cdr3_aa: CASSPRDRDYGYTF

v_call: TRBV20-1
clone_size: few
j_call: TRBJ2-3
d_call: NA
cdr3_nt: TGCAGTGCTAGACTTTCCGGCGTCCGGGGCTACACAGATACGCAGTATTTT
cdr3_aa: CSARLSGVRGYTDTQYF

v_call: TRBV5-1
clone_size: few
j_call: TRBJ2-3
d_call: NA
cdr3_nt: TGCGCCAGCAGCTTAGGGACTCCTACCACAGATACGCAGTATTTT
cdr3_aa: CASSLGTPTTDTQYF

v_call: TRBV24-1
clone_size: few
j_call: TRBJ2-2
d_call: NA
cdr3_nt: TGTGCCACCAGTGACCCACGACTTGGGACCGGGGAGCTGTTTTTT
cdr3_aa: CATSDPRLGTGELFF

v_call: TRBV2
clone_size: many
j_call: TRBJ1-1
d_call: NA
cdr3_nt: TGTGCCAGCAGTGAACAGGGGAACACTGAAGCTTTCTTT
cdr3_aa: CASSEQGNTEAFF

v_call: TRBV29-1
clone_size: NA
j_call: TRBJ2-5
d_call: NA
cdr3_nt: TGCAGCGTCCGGGGGTTCGGAGAGACCCAGTACTTC
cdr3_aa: CSVRGFGETQYF

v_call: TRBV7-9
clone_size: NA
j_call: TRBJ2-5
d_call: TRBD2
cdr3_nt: TGTGCCAGCAGGAGATCTAGCGGGCCGTCGGAGACCCAGTACTTC
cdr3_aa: CASRRSSGPSETQYF

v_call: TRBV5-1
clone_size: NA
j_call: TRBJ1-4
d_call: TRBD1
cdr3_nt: TGCGCCAGCAGCTTGCCGACAGGGGATCCTAAAAAACTGTTTTTT
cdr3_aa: CASSLPTGDPKKLFF

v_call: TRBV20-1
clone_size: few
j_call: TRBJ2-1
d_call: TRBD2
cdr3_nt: TGCAGTGCTACTCTAGCGGGGAGCTCCTACAATGAGCAGTTCTTC
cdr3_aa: CSATLAGSSYNEQFF

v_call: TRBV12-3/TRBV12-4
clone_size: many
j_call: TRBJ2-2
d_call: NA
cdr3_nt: TGTGCCAGCAGTTTAGGTCAGGGCACCGGGGAGCTGTTTTTT
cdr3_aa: CASSLGQGTGELFF

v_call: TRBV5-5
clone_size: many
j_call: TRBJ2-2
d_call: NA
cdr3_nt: TGTGCCAGCAGCCCCAGGGGTGCAAACACCGGGGAGCTGTTTTTT
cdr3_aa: CASSPRGANTGELFF

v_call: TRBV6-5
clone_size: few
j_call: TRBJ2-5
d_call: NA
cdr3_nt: TGTGCCAGCAGTTACTCATCGGTGACCACAGAGACCCAGTACTTC
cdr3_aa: CASSYSSVTTETQYF